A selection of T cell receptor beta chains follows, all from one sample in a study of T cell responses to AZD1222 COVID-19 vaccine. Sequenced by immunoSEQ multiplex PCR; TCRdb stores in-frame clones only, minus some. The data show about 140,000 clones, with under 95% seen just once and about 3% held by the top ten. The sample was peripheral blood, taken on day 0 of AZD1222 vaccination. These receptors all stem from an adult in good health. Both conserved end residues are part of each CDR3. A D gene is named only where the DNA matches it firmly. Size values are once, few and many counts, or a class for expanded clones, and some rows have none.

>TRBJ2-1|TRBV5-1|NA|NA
CASSLEASDYNEQFF
TGCGCCAGCAGCTTGGAGGCTTCTGACTACAATGAGCAGTTCTTC
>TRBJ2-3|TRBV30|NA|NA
CAWDLGGNPHTDTQYF
TGTGCCTGGGACCTAGGGGGAAACCCGCACACAGATACGCAGTATTTT
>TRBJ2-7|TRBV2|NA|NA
CASSERQRPYEQYF
TGTGCCAGCAGTGAAAGGCAAAGGCCCTACGAGCAGTACTTC
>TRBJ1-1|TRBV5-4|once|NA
CASSLGRRNTEAFF
TGTGCCAGCAGCTTGGGAAGGAGGAACACTGAAGCTTTCTTT
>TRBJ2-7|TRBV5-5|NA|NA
CASVNVGDGYEQYF
TGTGCCAGCGTCAACGTGGGGGACGGATACGAGCAGTACTTC
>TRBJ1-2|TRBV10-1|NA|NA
CASCGGVSCQGSYYGYTF
TGCGCCAGCTGTGGGGGGGTAAGTTGTCAAGGGTCCTACTATGGCTACACCTTC
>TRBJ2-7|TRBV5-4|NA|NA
CASSLPYEQYF
TGTGCCAGCAGCTTGCCCTACGAGCAGTACTTC
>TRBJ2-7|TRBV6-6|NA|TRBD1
CASRGRDRGSTEQYF
TGTGCCAGCAGGGGACGGGACAGGGGGAGTACCGAGCAGTACTTC
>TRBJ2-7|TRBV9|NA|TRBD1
CASSVATGAQSYEQYF
TGTGCCAGCAGCGTAGCTACAGGGGCCCAGTCCTACGAGCAGTACTTC
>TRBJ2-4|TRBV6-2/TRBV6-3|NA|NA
CASSSTPLGGEAKNIQYF
TGTGCCAGCAGCTCCACCCCACTCGGCGGAGAAGCCAAAAACATTCAGTACTTC
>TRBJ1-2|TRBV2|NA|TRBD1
CASSDGGQNYGYTF
TGTGCCAGCAGTGACGGGGGACAGAACTATGGCTACACCTTC
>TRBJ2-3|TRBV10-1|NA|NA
CASSGDTEDTQYF
TGCGCCAGCAGTGGTGACACTGAAGATACGCAGTATTTT
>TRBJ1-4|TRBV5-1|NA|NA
CASSLAHTSGEKLFF
TGCGCCAGCAGCTTGGCTCACACCAGCGGGGAAAAACTGTTTTTT
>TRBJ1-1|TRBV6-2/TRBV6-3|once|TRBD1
CASSYSRSAIRQGMNTEAFF
TGTGCCAGCAGTTACTCGAGATCCGCGATTCGACAGGGGATGAACACTGAAGCTTTCTTT
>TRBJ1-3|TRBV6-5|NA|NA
CASSRDNSGNTIYF
TGTGCCAGCAGTCGGGACAACTCTGGAAACACCATATATTTT
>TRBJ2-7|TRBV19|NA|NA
CASSDLYEQYF
TGTGCCAGTAGCGACCTCTACGAGCAGTACTTC
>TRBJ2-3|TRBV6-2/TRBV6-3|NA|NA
CASSQGDTQYF
TGTGCCAGCAGTCAGGGGGATACGCAGTATTTT
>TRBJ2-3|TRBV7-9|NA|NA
CASSYPSVGRTDTQYF
TGTGCCAGCAGCTACCCGAGTGTGGGTAGAACAGATACGCAGTATTTT
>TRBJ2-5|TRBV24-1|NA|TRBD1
CATSDLLQGETQYF
TGTGCCACCAGTGATTTGCTACAGGGGGAGACCCAGTACTTC
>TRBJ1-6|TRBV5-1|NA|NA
CASSAGRQSNSPLHF
TGCGCCAGCAGCGCTGGGAGACAGAGTAATTCACCCCTCCACTTT
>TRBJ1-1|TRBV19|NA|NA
CASSPRTPNTEAFF
TGTGCCAGTAGCCCCAGGACACCGAACACTGAAGCTTTCTTT
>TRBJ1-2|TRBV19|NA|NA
CASSTGAEVYGYTF
TGTGCCAGTAGTACAGGGGCTGAGGTCTATGGCTACACCTTC
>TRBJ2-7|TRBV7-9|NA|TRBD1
CASSLAGTVLRYEQYF
TGTGCCAGCAGCTTAGCCGGGACAGTCTTGAGGTACGAGCAGTACTTC
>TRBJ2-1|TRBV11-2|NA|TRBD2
CASSLQLAGARSPIF
TGTGCCAGCAGCTTACAACTAGCGGGAGCCAGATCTCCGATCTTC
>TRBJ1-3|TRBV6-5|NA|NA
CASSYRGQDGNTIYF
TGTGCCAGCAGTTATCGGGGGCAGGATGGAAACACCATATATTTT
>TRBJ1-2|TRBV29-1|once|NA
CSVEPIDYGYTF
TGCAGCGTTGAACCAATTGACTATGGCTACACCTTC
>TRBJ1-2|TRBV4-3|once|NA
CASSQSGDYGYTF
TGCGCCAGCAGCCAATCGGGTGACTATGGCTACACCTTC
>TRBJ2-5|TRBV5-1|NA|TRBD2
CASSLGLAGRTQYF
TGCGCCAGCAGCCTCGGACTAGCGGGACGGACCCAGTACTTC
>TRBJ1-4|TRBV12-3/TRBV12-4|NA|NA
CASSPGVGEKLFF
TGTGCCAGCAGCCCAGGGGTCGGGGAAAAACTGTTTTTT
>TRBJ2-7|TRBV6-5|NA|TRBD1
CASARQGQTQYEQYF
TGTGCCAGCGCCAGACAGGGACAAACCCAATACGAGCAGTACTTC
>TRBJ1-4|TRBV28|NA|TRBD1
CASSLGGTGGEKLFF
TGTGCCAGCAGTTTAGGGGGGACAGGGGGCGAAAAACTGTTTTTT
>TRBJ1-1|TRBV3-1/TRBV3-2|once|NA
CASSPLQRNTEAFF
TGTGCCAGCAGCCCATTGCAGAGGAACACTGAAGCTTTCTTT
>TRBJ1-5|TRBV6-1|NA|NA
CASSENGLLNQPQHF
TGTGCCAGCAGTGAAAACGGCCTCCTCAATCAGCCCCAGCATTTT
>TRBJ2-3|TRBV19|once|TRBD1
CAVSQGAPDTQYF
TGTGCCGTATCGCAGGGGGCGCCAGATACGCAGTATTTT
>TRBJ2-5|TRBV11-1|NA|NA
CASSSLGSQETQYF
TGTGCCAGCAGCTCACTGGGGTCTCAAGAGACCCAGTACTTC
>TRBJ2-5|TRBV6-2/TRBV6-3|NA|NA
CASSSWGAETQYF
TGTGCCAGCAGTTCCTGGGGAGCGGAGACCCAGTACTTC
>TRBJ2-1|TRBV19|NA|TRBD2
CASKLAGVYNEQFF
TGTGCCAGTAAGCTAGCGGGAGTCTACAATGAGCAGTTCTTC
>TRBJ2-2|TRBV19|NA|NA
CASSIGGTGELFF
TGTGCCAGTAGTATAGGGGGCACCGGGGAGCTGTTTTTT
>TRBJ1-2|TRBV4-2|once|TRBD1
CASSHEPGGENYGYTF
TGTGCCAGCAGCCATGAACCAGGGGGCGAGAACTATGGCTACACCTTC
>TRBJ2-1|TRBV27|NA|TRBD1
CASSSLGTGGYNKQFF
TGTGCCAGCAGTTCCCTCGGGACAGGGGGCTATAATAAGCAGTTCTTC
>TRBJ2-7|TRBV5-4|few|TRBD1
CASSAGTGPYEQYF
TGTGCCAGCAGCGCCGGGACAGGTCCCTACGAGCAGTACTTC
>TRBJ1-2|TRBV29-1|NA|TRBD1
CSVEGGQGSVYGYTF
TGCAGCGTTGAAGGGGGACAGGGGTCGGTATATGGCTACACCTTC
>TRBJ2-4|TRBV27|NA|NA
CASSLLAAAARTKNIQYF
TGTGCCAGCAGTTTATTAGCTGCGGCGGCTCGGACCAAAAACATTCAGTACTTC
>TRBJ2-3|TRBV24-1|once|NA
CATSLSDTQYF
TGTGCCACCAGTCTCTCGGATACGCAGTATTTT
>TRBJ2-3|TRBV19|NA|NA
CASRAARNTDTQYF
TGTGCCAGTAGGGCGGCCAGAAACACAGATACGCAGTATTTT
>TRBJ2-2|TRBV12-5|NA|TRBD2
CASGLRLARTNTGELFF
TGTGCTAGTGGTTTGCGACTAGCGAGGACGAACACCGGGGAGCTGTTTTTT
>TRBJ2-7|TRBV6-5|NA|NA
CASNIRPYEQYF
TGTGCCAGCAACATTAGACCTTACGAGCAGTACTTC
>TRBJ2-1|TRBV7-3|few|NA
CASSFGWGNEQFF
TGTGCCAGCAGCTTTGGTTGGGGCAATGAGCAGTTCTTC